The present T cell receptor (beta chain) was sequenced within a study of shared clonotypes between healthy human individuals. Study-level information: Plates per donor: three CD4 naive, three CD4 memory, two CD8 naive, one CD8 memory.

Germline CDR1 reads MNHEY; CDR2 reads SMNVEV (reference sequence). The V end lost 7 bases, the J end lost 4 bases, and 20 bases lay between the germline ends. This CDR3 region has 16 residues. CD45RO-negative cells were positively selected for CCR7, leaving out terminally differentiated effector memory CD45RA+ cells. Only in-frame clones appear in the TCRdb table, and some are missing; sequencing was by immunoSEQ multiplex PCR. This table has 1.5 million to 2.5 million clones, about 95% appearing once. This TCR was recovered from a man aged 18 to 30 in good health. Sequenced material: naive CD8+ T cells sorted from blood. The chain joins TRBV27 to TRBJ2-1, with D tentatively TRBD1 or TRBD2 (5 bases each). The CDR3 sequence is CASTNQPGDGYNEQFF. CDR3 DNA: TGTGCCAGCACTAATCAACCCGGGGACGGATACAATGAGCAGTTCTTC.